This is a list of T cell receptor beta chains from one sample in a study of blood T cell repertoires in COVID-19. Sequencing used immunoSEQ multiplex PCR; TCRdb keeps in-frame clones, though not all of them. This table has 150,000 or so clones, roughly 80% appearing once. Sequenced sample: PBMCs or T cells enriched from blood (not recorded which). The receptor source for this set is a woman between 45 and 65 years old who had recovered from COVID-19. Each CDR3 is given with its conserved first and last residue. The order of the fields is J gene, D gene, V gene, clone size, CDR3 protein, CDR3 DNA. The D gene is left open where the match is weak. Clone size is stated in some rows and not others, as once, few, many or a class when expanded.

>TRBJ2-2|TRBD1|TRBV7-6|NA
CASSRGTGPGELFF
TGTGCCAGCAGCAGAGGGACAGGGCCCGGGGAGCTGTTTTTT
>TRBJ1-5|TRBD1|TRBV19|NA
CASSIGTGIYQPQHF
TGTGCCAGTAGTATAGGGACAGGGATCTATCAGCCCCAGCATTTT
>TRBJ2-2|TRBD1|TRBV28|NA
CASSSRTGANTGELFF
TGTGCCAGCAGTTCAAGGACAGGGGCGAACACCGGGGAGCTGTTTTTT
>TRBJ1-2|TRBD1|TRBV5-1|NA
CASSWGQGANYGYTF
TGCGCCAGCAGCTGGGGACAGGGGGCAAACTATGGCTACACCTTC
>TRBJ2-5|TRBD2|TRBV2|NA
CASRASGAPQETQYF
TGTGCCAGCAGAGCTAGCGGGGCCCCTCAAGAGACCCAGTACTTC
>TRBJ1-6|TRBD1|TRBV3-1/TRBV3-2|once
CASSQGAGGFNSPLHF
TGTGCCAGCAGCCAAGGGGCAGGGGGCTTTAATTCACCCCTCCACTTT
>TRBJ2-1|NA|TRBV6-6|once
CASRRDSPPEQFF
TGTGCCAGCAGGCGGGACAGTCCCCCTGAGCAGTTCTTC
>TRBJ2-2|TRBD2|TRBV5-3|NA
CAAPAGLAGGRFTGELFF
TGTGCCGCCCCAGCGGGACTAGCGGGAGGCCGGTTCACCGGGGAGCTGTTTTTT
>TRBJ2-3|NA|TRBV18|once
CASSLAGLHTDTQYF
TGTGCCAGCTCACTCGCAGGGCTGCACACAGATACGCAGTATTTT
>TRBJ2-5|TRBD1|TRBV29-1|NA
CSVGGQEIQETQYF
TGCAGCGTTGGGGGACAGGAAATACAAGAGACCCAGTACTTC
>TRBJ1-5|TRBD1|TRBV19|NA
CASSTQQGQINQPQHF
TGTGCCAGTAGCACGCAACAGGGACAGATCAATCAGCCCCAGCATTTT
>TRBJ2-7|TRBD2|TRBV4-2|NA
CASSQVASGINEQYF
TGTGCCAGCAGCCAAGTTGCTAGCGGGATCAACGAGCAGTACTTC
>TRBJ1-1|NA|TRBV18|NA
CASSPSFGEGAFF
TGTGCCAGCTCACCCTCGTTCGGGGAGGGAGCTTTCTTT
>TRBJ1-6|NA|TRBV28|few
CASSLGGRNFWGNSPLHF
TGTGCCAGCAGTTTAGGAGGTAGAAATTTTTGGGGAAATTCACCCCTCCACTTT
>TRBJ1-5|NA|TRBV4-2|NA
CASSQSSPASPGPQPQHF
TGTGCCAGCAGCCAATCCTCCCCGGCCTCTCCAGGGCCTCAGCCCCAGCATTTT
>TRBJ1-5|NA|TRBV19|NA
CASNLEESYNQPQHF
TGTGCCAGTAATCTCGAGGAGAGCTACAATCAGCCCCAGCATTTT
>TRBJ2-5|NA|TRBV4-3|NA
CASSQDLGWETQYF
TGCGCCAGCAGCCAAGATCTCGGGTGGGAGACCCAGTACTTC
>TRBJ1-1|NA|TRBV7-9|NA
CASSSGANTEAFF
TGTGCCAGCAGTTCAGGGGCGAACACTGAAGCTTTCTTT
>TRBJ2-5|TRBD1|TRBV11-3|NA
CASSPGQGQQETQYF
TGTGCCAGCAGCCCGGGACAGGGACAACAAGAGACCCAGTACTTC
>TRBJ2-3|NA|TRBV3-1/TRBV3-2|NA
CASSPVPSTVYLSTDTQYF
TGTGCCAGCAGCCCCGTACCGTCAACAGTTTATTTGAGCACAGATACGCAGTATTTT
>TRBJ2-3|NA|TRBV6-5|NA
CASRAATSTDTQYF
TGTGCCAGCCGAGCGGCTACTAGCACAGATACGCAGTATTTT
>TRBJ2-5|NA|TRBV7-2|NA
CASSLVSETQYF
TGTGCCAGCAGCTTAGTATCAGAGACCCAGTACTTC
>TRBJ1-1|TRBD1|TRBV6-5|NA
CASRLQGQNTEAFF
TGTGCCAGCAGATTACAGGGGCAGAACACTGAAGCTTTCTTT
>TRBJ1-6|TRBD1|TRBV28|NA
CASSLADRDNSPLHF
TGTGCCAGCAGTTTAGCCGACAGGGACAATTCACCCCTCCACTTT
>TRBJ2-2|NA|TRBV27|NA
CASSFGGSRSGELFF
TGTGCCAGCAGTTTCGGAGGGTCGAGGAGCGGGGAGCTGTTTTTT
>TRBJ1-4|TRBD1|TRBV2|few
CASNRGSNEKLFF
TGTGCCAGCAACAGGGGGTCGAATGAAAAACTGTTTTTT
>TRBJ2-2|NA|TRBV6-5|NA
CASSYWGAVTGELFF
TGTGCCAGCAGTTACTGGGGCGCGGTAACCGGGGAGCTGTTTTTT
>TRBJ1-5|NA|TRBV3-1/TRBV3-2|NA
CASSQSDQPQHF
TGTGCCAGCAGCCAATCGGATCAGCCCCAGCATTTT
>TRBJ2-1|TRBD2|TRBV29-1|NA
CSVARGLAGNEQFF
TGCAGCGTGGCTCGGGGACTAGCGGGTAATGAGCAGTTCTTC
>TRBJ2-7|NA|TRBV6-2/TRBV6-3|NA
CASSLWPSYEQYF
TGTGCCAGCAGTTTGTGGCCCTCCTACGAGCAGTACTTC
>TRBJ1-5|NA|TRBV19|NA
CASSDGYQPQHF
TGTGCCAGTAGCGATGGCTATCAGCCCCAGCATTTT
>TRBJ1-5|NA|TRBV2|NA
CASSEGHTRPQHF
TGTGCCAGCAGTGAGGGCCACACGCGGCCCCAGCATTTT
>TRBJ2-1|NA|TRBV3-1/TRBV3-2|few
CASSPQPTGTGPYNEQFF
TGTGCCAGCAGCCCCCAGCCCACAGGGACGGGGCCCTACAATGAGCAGTTCTTC
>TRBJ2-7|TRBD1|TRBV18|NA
CASSPDRATYEQYF
TGTGCCAGCTCACCTGACAGGGCCACCTACGAGCAGTACTTC
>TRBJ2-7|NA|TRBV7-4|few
CASSGWGARSYEQYF
TGTGCCAGCAGCGGATGGGGAGCTCGATCCTACGAGCAGTACTTC
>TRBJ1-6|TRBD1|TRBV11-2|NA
CASSPQGASNSPLHF
TGTGCCAGCAGCCCCCAGGGGGCCAGTAATTCACCCCTCCACTTT
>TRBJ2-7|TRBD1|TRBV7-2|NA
CASSLLGTGAYEQYF
TGTGCCAGCAGCTTACTAGGGACAGGGGCCTACGAGCAGTACTTC
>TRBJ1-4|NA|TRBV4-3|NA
CASSQDRAGLGEKLFF
TGCGCCAGCAGCCAAGATAGGGCAGGGTTAGGGGAAAAACTGTTTTTT
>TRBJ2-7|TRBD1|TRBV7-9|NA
CASSWTGGAYEQYF
TGTGCCAGCAGCTGGACAGGGGGAGCCTACGAGCAGTACTTC
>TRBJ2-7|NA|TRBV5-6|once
CASRHRDEQYF
TGTGCCAGCAGACACAGGGACGAGCAGTACTTC
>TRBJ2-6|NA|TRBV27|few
CASSLYGAGANVLTF
TGTGCCAGCAGTTTGTACGGGGCTGGGGCCAACGTCCTGACTTTC
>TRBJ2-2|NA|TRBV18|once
CASSPPGIKRNTGELFF
TGTGCCAGCTCACCACCGGGCATCAAGAGGAACACCGGGGAGCTGTTTTTT
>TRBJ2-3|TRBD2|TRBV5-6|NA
CASSLRLAGTDTQYF
TGTGCCAGCAGCTTAAGACTAGCGGGGACAGATACGCAGTATTTT
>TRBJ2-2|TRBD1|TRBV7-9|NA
CASSLRPRDRHTGELFF
TGTGCCAGCAGCTTACGGCCGAGGGACAGACACACCGGGGAGCTGTTTTTT
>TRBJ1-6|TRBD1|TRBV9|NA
CASSATGGGNSPLHF
TGTGCCAGCAGCGCCACAGGGGGGGGAAATTCACCCCTCCACTTT
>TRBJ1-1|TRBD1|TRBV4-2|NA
CASSPQPGQGIGGGDAEAFF
TGTGCCAGCAGCCCCCAACCAGGACAGGGAATAGGGGGGGGAGACGCTGAAGCTTTCTTT
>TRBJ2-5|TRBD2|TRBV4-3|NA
CASSQEVAGGRVTQYF
TGCGCCAGCAGCCAAGAGGTAGCGGGGGGGCGAGTGACCCAGTACTTC
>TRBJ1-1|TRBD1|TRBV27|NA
CASSLGGTGRIAFF
TGTGCCAGCAGTTTAGGAGGGACAGGGCGGATAGCTTTCTTT
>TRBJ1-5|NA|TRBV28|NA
CASSLSQDTNQPQHF
TGTGCCAGCAGTTTATCGCAGGACACCAATCAGCCCCAGCATTTT
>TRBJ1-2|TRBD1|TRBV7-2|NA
CASSFAGGASKGGYTF
TGTGCCAGCAGCTTTGCAGGGGGCGCCAGTAAGGGTGGCTACACCTTC
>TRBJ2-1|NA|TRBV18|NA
CASSPAGWNEQFF
TGTGCCAGCTCACCTGCAGGGTGGAATGAGCAGTTCTTC
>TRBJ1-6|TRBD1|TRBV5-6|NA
CASSLRQGVDSPLHF
TGTGCCAGCAGCTTGCGACAGGGGGTAGATTCACCCCTCCACTTT
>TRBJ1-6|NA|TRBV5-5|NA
CASSLQGFNSPLHF
TGTGCCAGCAGCTTGCAGGGTTTCAATTCACCCCTCCACTTT